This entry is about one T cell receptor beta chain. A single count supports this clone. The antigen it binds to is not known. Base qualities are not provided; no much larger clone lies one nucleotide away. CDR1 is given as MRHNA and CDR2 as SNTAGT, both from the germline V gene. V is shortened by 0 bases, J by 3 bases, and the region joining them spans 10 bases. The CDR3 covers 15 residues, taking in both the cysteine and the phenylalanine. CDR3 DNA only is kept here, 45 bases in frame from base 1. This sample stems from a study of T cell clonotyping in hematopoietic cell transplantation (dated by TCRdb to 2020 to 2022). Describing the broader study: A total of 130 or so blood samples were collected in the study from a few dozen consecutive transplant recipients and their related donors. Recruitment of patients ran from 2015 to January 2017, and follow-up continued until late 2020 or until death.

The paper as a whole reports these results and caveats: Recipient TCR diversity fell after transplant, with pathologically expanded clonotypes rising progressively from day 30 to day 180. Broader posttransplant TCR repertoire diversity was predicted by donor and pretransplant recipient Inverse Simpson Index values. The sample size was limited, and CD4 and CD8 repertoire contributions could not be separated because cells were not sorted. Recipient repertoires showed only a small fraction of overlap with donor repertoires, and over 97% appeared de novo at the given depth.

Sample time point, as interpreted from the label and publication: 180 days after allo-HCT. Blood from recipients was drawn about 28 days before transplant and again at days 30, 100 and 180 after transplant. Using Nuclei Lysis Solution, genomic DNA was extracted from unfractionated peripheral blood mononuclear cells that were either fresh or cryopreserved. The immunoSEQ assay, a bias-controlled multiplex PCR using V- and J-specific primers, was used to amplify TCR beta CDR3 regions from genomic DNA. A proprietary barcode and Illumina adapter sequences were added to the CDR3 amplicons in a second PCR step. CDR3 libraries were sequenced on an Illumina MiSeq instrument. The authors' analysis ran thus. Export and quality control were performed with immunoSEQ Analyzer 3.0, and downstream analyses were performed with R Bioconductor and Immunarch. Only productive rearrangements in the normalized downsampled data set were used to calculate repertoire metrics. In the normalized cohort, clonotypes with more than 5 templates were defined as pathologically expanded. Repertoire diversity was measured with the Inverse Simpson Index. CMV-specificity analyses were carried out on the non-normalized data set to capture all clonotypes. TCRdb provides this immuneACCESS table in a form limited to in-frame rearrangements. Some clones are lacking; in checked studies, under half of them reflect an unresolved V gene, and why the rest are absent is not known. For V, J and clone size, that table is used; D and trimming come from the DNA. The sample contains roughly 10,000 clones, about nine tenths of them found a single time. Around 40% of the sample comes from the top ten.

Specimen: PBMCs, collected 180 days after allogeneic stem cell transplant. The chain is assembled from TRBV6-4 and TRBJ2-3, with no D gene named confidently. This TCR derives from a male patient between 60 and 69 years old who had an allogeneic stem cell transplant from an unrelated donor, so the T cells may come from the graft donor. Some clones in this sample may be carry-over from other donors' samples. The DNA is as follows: TGTGCCAGCAGTGACTCGGCCAAGATGACAGATACGCAGTATTTT. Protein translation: CASSDSAKMTDTQYF.